Listed below are T cell receptor beta chains from one sample, sequenced in a study of blood T cells in healthy people across ages. TCRdb passed the 5' RACE reads through MiXCR, listing each CDR3 protein once. This repertoire shows just under 900,000 distinct CDR3 sequences, 29% found once; its top ten account for approximately 15%. What was sequenced was blood. The receptor set was obtained from a woman at least 80 years old in good health. CDR3s include the opening cysteine and the closing phenylalanine or tryptophan. The D gene is left open where the match is weak. Size values are once, few and many counts, or a class for expanded clones, and some rows have none.

many TRBJ2-1 . TRBV27 CASSLFGPQRSYNEQFF TGTGCCAGCAGTTTATTCGGCCCACAGCGCTCCTACAATGAGCAGTTCTTC
. TRBJ1-1 . TRBV11-2 CASSLSYKGTEAFF TGTGCCAGCAGCTTATCCTACAAGGGCACTGAAGCTTTCTTT
. TRBJ2-5 . TRBV7-9 CASGLARHRETQYF TGTGCCAGCGGCTTAGCCAGACACCGGGAGACCCAGTACTTC
. TRBJ1-1 TRBD1 TRBV6-5 CASTPPGGRNTEAFF TGTGCCAGCACCCCCCCAGGGGGTAGGAACACTGAAGCTTTCTTT
few TRBJ2-3 TRBD1 TRBV18 CASSPRGQGAGTDTQYF TGTGCCAGCTCACCACGGGGACAGGGGGCCGGCACAGATACGCAGTATTTT
few TRBJ2-2 . TRBV11-3 CASSPEPGWSTGELFF TGTGCCAGCAGTCCCGAGCCAGGGTGGTCCACCGGGGAGCTGTTTTTT
. TRBJ1-4 . TRBV5-8 CASSLMGKPTNEKLFF TGTGCCAGCAGCTTAATGGGGAAACCAACTAATGAAAAACTGTTTTTT
many TRBJ1-4 TRBD1 TRBV7-9 CASSFGQGPSNEKLFF TGTGCCAGCAGCTTCGGACAGGGCCCGTCTAATGAAAAACTGTTTTTT
many TRBJ2-3 . TRBV4-3 CASSQDVGGGGTDTQYF TGCGCCAGCAGCCAAGACGTGGGGGGGGGCGGCACAGATACGCAGTATTTT
. TRBJ2-2 . TRBV24-1 CATSDRSPGHNAGELFF TGTGCCACCAGTGATCGTTCTCCGGGACACAACGCCGGGGAGCTGTTTTTT
. TRBJ2-7 TRBD1 TRBV4-1 CASSQDPPRQGAYEQYF TGCGCCAGCAGCCAAGATCCCCCTCGACAGGGTGCCTACGAGCAGTACTTC
. TRBJ2-3 . TRBV12-3/TRBV12-4 CASSFGAGTDTQYF TGTGCCAGCAGTTTTGGAGCGGGCACAGATACGCAGTATTTT
many TRBJ1-2 . TRBV10-3 CAISDRGAPYGYTF TGTGCCATCAGTGACCGAGGGGCCCCGTATGGCTACACCTTC
few TRBJ1-2 TRBD1 TRBV28 CASSLRQGIGYTF TGTGCCAGCAGTTTGCGACAGGGAATTGGCTACACCTTC
many TRBJ1-2 . TRBV2 CASTEDSQSGGGYTF TGTGCCAGCACCGAGGACAGCCAGTCGGGTGGTGGCTACACCTTC
. TRBJ2-3 TRBD2 TRBV27 CASRTGTSGGAVFSYF TGTGCCAGCAGGACCGGGACTAGCGGGGGGGCCGTTTTCTCGTATTTT
. TRBJ1-3 TRBD1 TRBV29-1 CSVVGTGVGNTIYF TGCAGCGTTGTCGGGACAGGGGTAGGAAACACCATATATTTT
many TRBJ2-5 TRBD2 TRBV13 CASSLLSGVNQETQYF TGTGCCAGCAGCTTACTTAGCGGGGTAAATCAAGAGACCCAGTACTTC
few TRBJ1-1 . TRBV5-5 CASSPYSANTEAFF TGTGCCAGCAGCCCCTACTCGGCGAACACTGAAGCTTTCTTT
. TRBJ2-3 TRBD2 TRBV7-9 CASSLVGTSGAPDTQYF TGTGCCAGCAGCTTAGTCGGGACTAGCGGGGCCCCAGATACGCAGTATTTT
many TRBJ1-5 . TRBV12-3/TRBV12-4 CASSPNDGQPQHF TGTGCCAGCAGCCCAAACGATGGTCAGCCCCAGCATTTT
. TRBJ2-5 TRBD1 TRBV6-2/TRBV6-3 CASSKDRVNNEQYF TGTGCCAGCAGTAAGGACAGGGTGAACAATGAGCAGTACTTC
many TRBJ2-7 TRBD1 TRBV12-3/TRBV12-4 CASSSYNTGGGREQYF TGTGCCAGCAGTTCATACAATACAGGGGGAGGACGCGAGCAGTACTTC
many TRBJ1-4 . TRBV6-6 CASTSLGPLGEKLFF TGTGCCAGCACCTCTCTCGGGCCTCTGGGCGAAAAACTGTTTTTT
. TRBJ2-7 TRBD2 TRBV2 CASSEFGGGPYEQYF TGTGCCAGCAGTGAATTTGGCGGGGGACCCTACGAGCAGTACTTC
. TRBJ2-7 . TRBV6-2/TRBV6-3 CASSFSQGIMSYEQYF TGTGCCAGCAGTTTTAGCCAGGGGATAATGTCCTACGAGCAGTACTTC
few TRBJ2-7 TRBD2 TRBV5-1 CASSFLGTSENEQYF TGCGCCAGCAGCTTTCTCGGGACTAGCGAGAACGAGCAGTACTTC
. TRBJ1-2 TRBD1 TRBV7-2 CASSWTGLDDGYTF TGTGCCAGCAGCTGGACAGGCCTAGACGATGGCTACACCTTC
many TRBJ2-1 . TRBV3-1 CASSQVIGYEQFF TGTGCCAGCAGCCAAGTTATAGGTTATGAGCAGTTCTTC
many TRBJ2-3 . TRBV18 CASSPRQGTSDTQYF TGTGCCAGCTCACCCCGTCAGGGGACTTCAGATACGCAGTATTTT
many TRBJ2-7 TRBD1 TRBV7-9 CASSLSDRVYEQYF TGTGCCAGCAGCTTATCGGACAGGGTGTACGAGCAGTACTTC
few TRBJ1-1 . TRBV7-2 CASRSSHLGRSEAFF TGTGCCAGCAGATCATCCCATCTAGGGCGATCTGAAGCTTTCTTT
few TRBJ2-2 . TRBV6-6 CASSTRQPLGGELFF TGTGCCAGCAGTACCAGACAGCCCTTGGGCGGGGAGCTGTTTTTT
. TRBJ1-1 . TRBV7-9 CASSNRDFEAFF TGTGCCAGCAGCAACCGGGACTTCGAAGCTTTCTTT
few TRBJ1-1 TRBD1 TRBV7-9 CASSQQGIEAFF TGTGCCAGCAGTCAACAGGGGATAGAAGCTTTCTTT
. TRBJ1-1 . TRBV3-1 CASSPESGPSTRNTEAFF TGTGCCAGCAGCCCCGAGTCAGGTCCCTCTACCAGGAACACTGAAGCTTTCTTT
once TRBJ2-7 . TRBV19 CASSLRGGPVNEQYF TGTGCCAGTAGCCTCCGCGGGGGCCCCGTGAATGAGCAGTACTTC
few TRBJ1-1 TRBD1 TRBV30 CAWSVDRGQGGTEAFF TGTGCCTGGAGTGTAGATAGGGGGCAGGGAGGGACTGAAGCTTTCTTT
many TRBJ2-3 . TRBV27 CASSWRRTSTDTQYF TGTGCCAGCAGTTGGCGACGTACTAGCACAGATACGCAGTATTTT
many TRBJ2-3 . TRBV7-2 CASSGRTTDTQYF TGTGCCAGCAGCGGCCGGACTACAGATACGCAGTATTTT
few TRBJ1-6 . TRBV5-1 CASSLVLANNSPLHF TGCGCCAGCAGCTTGGTTCTGGCCAATAATTCACCCCTCCACTTT
many TRBJ2-5 . TRBV11-2 CASSQRTQYF TGTGCCAGCAGCCAGCGGACCCAGTACTTC
. TRBJ1-2 TRBD1 TRBV7-6 CASSPTGGSGHTF TGTGCCAGCAGCCCTACAGGGGGCTCTGGCCACACCTTC
. TRBJ2-7 TRBD1 TRBV30 CAWRGGDRGNEQYF TGTGCCTGGAGGGGGGGGGACAGGGGTAACGAGCAGTACTTC
. TRBJ2-3 . TRBV30 CAYQRVSSTDTQYF TGTGCCTATCAGAGGGTTTCTAGCACAGATACGCAGTATTTT
. TRBJ1-1 . TRBV5-1 CASSPAGSTEAFF TGCGCCAGCAGCCCCGCGGGGAGCACTGAAGCTTTCTTT